This TCR beta chain was obtained from a study of T cell changes during pregnancy in multiple sclerosis. The assay was immunoSEQ multiplex PCR, and TCRdb's table has in-frame clones only and misses some. The sample includes tens of thousands of clones, around nine tenths seen only once; the top ten take about 13%. Losses at the gene ends were 5 bases for V and 1 base for J; bases not matched to a gene: 12. CDR1 and CDR2 from the germline V gene are MDHEN and SYDVKM. CDR3 length equals 17 residues. The chain combines TRBV28 with TRBJ1-1; 8 bases match TRBD1. This TCR was recovered from a female donor in good health, enrolled as a control in a pregnancy study. The sample in question was CD8+ T cells from peripheral blood mononuclear cells, obtained in the first trimester of pregnancy. CDR3 DNA: TGTGCCAGCAGTCCTTACCCAGACAGGGGAGGGAACACTGAAGCTTTCTTT. It specifies CASSPYPDRGGNTEAFF.